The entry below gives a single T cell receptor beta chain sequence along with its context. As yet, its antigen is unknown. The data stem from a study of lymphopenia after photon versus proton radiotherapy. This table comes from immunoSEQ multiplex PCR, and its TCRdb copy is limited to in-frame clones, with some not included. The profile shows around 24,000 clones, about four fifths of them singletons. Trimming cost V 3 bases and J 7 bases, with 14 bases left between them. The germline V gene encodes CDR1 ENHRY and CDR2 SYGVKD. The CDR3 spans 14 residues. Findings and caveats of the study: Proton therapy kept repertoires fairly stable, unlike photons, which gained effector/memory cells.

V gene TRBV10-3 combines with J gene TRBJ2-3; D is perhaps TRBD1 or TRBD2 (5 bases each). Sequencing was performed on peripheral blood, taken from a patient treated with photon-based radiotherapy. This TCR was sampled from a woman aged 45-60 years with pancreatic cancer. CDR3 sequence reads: CAISEGGTGHTQYF. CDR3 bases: TGTGCCATCAGTGAAGGAGGTACAGGACATACGCAGTATTTT.